Listed below are T cell receptor beta chains from one sample, sequenced in a study of blood T cell repertoires in COVID-19. The repertoire was sequenced with immunoSEQ multiplex PCR; TCRdb's copy has only in-frame clones and lacks some. Among 95,000 or so clones, around nine tenths were seen once, and the ten largest hold 1.2%. The sample consisted of peripheral blood. These receptors were obtained from a man aged 80 or over with active or convalescent COVID-19. The CDR3 runs from the conserved cysteine through the conserved F or W. Fields, in order: clone size, CDR3 length, V gene, D gene, J gene, CDR3 protein, CDR3 DNA. The D gene is left open where the match is weak. Rows may omit the clone size; those that give it use once, few, many or a size class.

.	19	TRBV28	.	TRBJ1-6	CASSLIRTKKSSYNSPLHF	TGTGCCAGCAGTTTAATAAGGACAAAGAAGAGCTCCTATAATTCACCCCTCCACTTT
.	14	TRBV7-2	.	TRBJ2-7	CASSLARELGEQYF	TGTGCCAGCAGCTTAGCTCGGGAGTTGGGCGAGCAGTACTTC
.	14	TRBV10-3	TRBD1	TRBJ1-2	CAISVEDRAYGYTF	TGTGCCATCAGTGTTGAGGACAGGGCCTATGGCTACACCTTC
.	14	TRBV5-6	.	TRBJ2-7	CASSLAGRGMEQYF	TGTGCCAGCAGCTTGGCTGGTCGGGGGATGGAGCAGTACTTC
once	13	TRBV19	.	TRBJ1-5	CASSPRDNQPQHF	TGTGCCAGTAGTCCCCGGGACAATCAGCCCCAGCATTTT
.	14	TRBV12-5	.	TRBJ2-1	CASVRTVEYNEQFF	TGTGCTAGTGTACGGACTGTGGAGTACAATGAGCAGTTCTTC
.	16	TRBV11-2	TRBD2	TRBJ2-7	CASIASRAGDPFEQYF	TGTGCCAGCATCGCGAGCAGGGCGGGAGACCCCTTCGAGCAGTACTTC
.	16	TRBV7-2	TRBD2	TRBJ2-3	CASSLEPGLAGDTQYF	TGTGCCAGCAGCTTAGAACCGGGACTAGCAGGAGATACGCAGTATTTT
few	14	TRBV7-9	TRBD1	TRBJ1-4	CASSAGQNNEKLFF	TGTGCCAGCAGCGCGGGACAGAATAATGAAAAACTGTTTTTT
.	15	TRBV27	.	TRBJ1-6	CASSLYDRPNSPLHF	TGTGCCAGCAGTTTATACGACAGACCTAATTCACCCCTCCACTTT